A selection of T cell receptor beta chains follows, all from one sample in a study of blood T cells in healthy people across ages. TCRdb recomputed calls from the 5' RACE reads with MiXCR, one row per CDR3 protein. This table holds approximately 810,000 distinct CDR3 sequences, roughly 35% found once. Sample: blood. All receptors come from a man aged 18 to 30 in good health. Each CDR3 is given with its conserved first and last residue. Fields, in order: J gene, V gene, clone size, D gene, CDR3 protein, CDR3 DNA. A D gene is named only where the DNA matches it firmly. Where a row states a size, it is once, few, many or the class of an expanded clone; other rows omit it.

TRBJ2-1	TRBV7-2	-	-	CASQSVLGNEQFF	TGTGCCAGCCAATCGGTCCTAGGCAATGAGCAGTTCTTC
TRBJ1-1	TRBV7-9	many	-	CASSLRGEGTEAFF	TGTGCCAGCAGTCTCAGGGGAGAGGGCACTGAAGCTTTCTTT
TRBJ1-1	TRBV7-8	-	-	CASSLVYGDEAFF	TGTGCCAGCAGCTTAGTTTACGGTGATGAAGCTTTCTTT
TRBJ2-3	TRBV12-3/TRBV12-4	-	-	CASRDGISTDVQYF	TGTGCCAGCAGGGACGGGATTAGCACAGATGTGCAGTATTTT
TRBJ2-1	TRBV5-1	-	-	CANSLAPASSYNEQFF	TGCGCCAACAGCTTGGCGCCGGCAAGCTCCTACAATGAGCAGTTCTTC
TRBJ1-2	TRBV5-1	-	-	CASSFTGREGYTF	TGCGCCAGCAGCTTCACAGGGCGGGAGGGCTACACCTTC
TRBJ1-2	TRBV20-1	-	-	CSARDSDQTINYGYTF	TGCAGTGCTAGAGATAGCGACCAAACCATCAACTATGGCTACACCTTC
TRBJ1-4	TRBV6-5	-	-	CASSRDLGTNEKLFF	TGTGCCAGCAGTCGAGACCTTGGTACTAATGAAAAACTGTTTTTT
TRBJ2-1	TRBV4-3	-	TRBD2	CASSQEGAGGPNEQFF	TGCGCCAGCAGCCAAGAAGGGGCGGGGGGCCCCAATGAGCAGTTCTTC
TRBJ2-1	TRBV5-1	few	-	CASSAGSYNEQFF	TGCGCCAGCAGCGCAGGATCCTACAATGAGCAGTTCTTC
TRBJ2-7	TRBV4-3	-	-	CASSQRGPTVSSYNEQYF	TGCGCCAGCAGCCAGCGAGGGCCGACGGTGAGCTCCTACAATGAGCAGTACTTC
TRBJ2-3	TRBV10-3	few	-	CASTLAENTDTQYF	TGTGCCAGCACCTTAGCGGAGAACACAGATACGCAGTATTTT
TRBJ1-6	TRBV20-1	-	-	CSARDTSRGFLYNSPLHF	TGCAGTGCTAGAGATACGTCGCGGGGGTTCCTATATAATTCACCCCTCCACTTT
TRBJ1-3	TRBV28	-	TRBD1	CASSTPRTGAGNTIYF	TGTGCCAGCAGTACCCCTAGGACAGGGGCTGGAAACACCATATATTTT
TRBJ1-1	TRBV29-1	-	-	CSVAKGRVGGLGTEAFF	TGCAGCGTTGCGAAGGGTCGAGTTGGGGGCCTGGGCACTGAAGCTTTCTTT
TRBJ2-7	TRBV2	few	TRBD1	CATEQGADEQYF	TGTGCCACCGAACAGGGGGCGGACGAGCAGTACTTC
TRBJ1-5	TRBV6-2/TRBV6-3	-	-	CASSLYDNGSQPQHF	TGTGCCAGCAGCCTATATGACAACGGCAGTCAGCCCCAGCATTTT
TRBJ1-1	TRBV5-1	-	-	CASSLEGNMNTEAFF	TGCGCCAGCAGCTTGGAGGGAAATATGAACACTGAAGCTTTCTTT
TRBJ2-7	TRBV30	-	-	CAWSYGGSYEQYF	TGTGCCTGGAGTTACGGGGGCTCCTACGAGCAGTACTTC
TRBJ2-1	TRBV14	few	-	CASSLPFTTGRSYNEQFF	TGTGCCAGCAGCCTTCCATTTACGACAGGGAGGTCCTACAATGAGCAGTTCTTC
TRBJ2-2	TRBV6-5	-	-	CASSYSGTGERFF	TGTGCCAGCAGTTACTCGGGAACCGGGGAGCGGTTTTTT
TRBJ2-7	TRBV6-6	once	TRBD2	CASSPAGGFSYEQYF	TGTGCCAGCAGCCCTGCGGGAGGATTTTCCTACGAGCAGTACTTC
TRBJ2-5	TRBV14	-	TRBD2	CASSQVRTSGAALGTQYF	TGTGCCAGCAGCCAAGTTCGGACTAGCGGGGCCGCCCTGGGGACCCAGTACTTC
TRBJ2-1	TRBV5-4	few	-	CASSRHGGLTYNEQFF	TGTGCCAGCAGTCGACACGGGGGGCTGACCTACAATGAGCAGTTCTTC
TRBJ2-7	TRBV7-6	many	TRBD2	CASSSSPLAGEAHNYYEQYF	TGTGCCAGCAGCTCGTCTCCTCTAGCGGGGGAGGCCCACAACTACTACGAGCAGTACTTC
TRBJ2-7	TRBV5-1	-	-	CASSVRQGGDDLYF	TGCGCCAGCAGCGTGCGACAGGGCGGGGACGACCTGTACTTC
TRBJ2-5	TRBV7-9	-	-	CAGSFREETQYF	TGTGCCGGCAGCTTTCGAGAAGAGACCCAGTACTTC
TRBJ2-7	TRBV20-1	-	-	CSATTDTYEQYF	TGCAGTGCCACGACAGATACCTACGAGCAGTACTTC
TRBJ2-1	TRBV7-9	-	-	CASSLVQVRDEQFF	TGTGCCAGCAGCTTAGTTCAGGTACGGGATGAGCAGTTCTTC
TRBJ1-2	TRBV12-3/TRBV12-4	many	TRBD1	CASRRDSALPHGYTF	TGTGCCAGCAGGCGGGACAGCGCTCTTCCCCATGGCTACACCTTC
TRBJ1-6	TRBV20-1	-	TRBD1	CSARRGGGRGNSPLHF	TGCAGTGCTAGACGGGGAGGTGGCAGGGGGAATTCACCCCTCCACTTT
TRBJ2-7	TRBV20-1	once	-	CSARKITANYGQYF	TGCAGTGCTCGCAAAATAACAGCAAACTACGGGCAGTACTTC
TRBJ1-1	TRBV12-3/TRBV12-4	-	TRBD1	CASSLRQGRGTEAFF	TGTGCCAGCAGTTTACGACAGGGACGGGGGACTGAAGCTTTCTTT
TRBJ2-3	TRBV14	many	-	CASSEGGSSTDTQYF	TGTGCCAGCAGTGAAGGAGGGTCAAGCACAGATACGCAGTATTTT
TRBJ2-3	TRBV24-1	few	TRBD2	CATSLGGGFRDTQYF	TGTGCCACCAGTCTCGGGGGGGGCTTCAGAGATACGCAGTATTTT
TRBJ1-2	TRBV20-1	-	TRBD1	CSAMGGGGVYGYTF	TGCAGTGCCATGGGGGGAGGGGGCGTTTATGGCTACACCTTC